Described below is a single T cell receptor (beta chain) sequence and its context. CDR1 is SEHNR and CDR2 is FQNEAQ in the germline V gene (reference sequence). The CDR3 spans 12 residues. Deletions cut 1 base from V and 5 bases from J, with 6 bases between. The data derive from a study of cytomegalovirus exposure and HLA in healthy donors. Those who donated were healthy bone marrow donors. The PCR contained 60 Vbeta and 13 Jbeta primers. Using immunoSEQ multiplex PCR, the repertoire was profiled, and TCRdb retains in-frame clones only, with some absent. The sample has 150,000 to 200,000 clones, about 68% seen once.

The chain combines TRBV7-9 with TRBJ2-7, with a weak D call TRBD2 (5 bases). The clonotype originates from a female donor in good health and CMV-seronegative. The sequencing sample was made of PBMCs. The CDR3 here is CASSLVGDEQYF. The CDR3 DNA reads TGTGCCAGCAGCTTAGTCGGGGACGAGCAGTACTTC.